The source of this TCR beta chain is a study of CD8 T cells in ankylosing spondylitis. This clonotype turned up a few times. The target antigen is unknown. Researchers built TCR beta libraries using quantitative 5'-RACE with molecular barcodes. TCRdb re-analysed the 5' RACE reads in MiXCR, keeping a single row per CDR3 protein. This sample carries 700,000 or so distinct CDR3 sequences, around 17% of them seen once, and the ten largest clones take around 19%. Deletions cut 2 bases from V and 4 bases from J, with 17 bases between. The length of the CDR3 is 16 residues. The germline CDR1 and CDR2 sequences are KGHSH and LQKENI. Points from the study as a whole: CD8+ by phenotype, disease-linked clones were relatively rare in peripheral blood. About 8 highly homologous variants made up a TCR beta motif, and this motif appeared characteristic of ankylosing spondylitis blood.

This clonotype was obtained from a male donor with ankylosing spondylitis. What was sequenced was blood, either unsorted or a sorted T cell fraction (not recorded which). The V call is TRBV18, the J call TRBJ1-1; D is possibly TRBD1 (6 bases). The CDR3 sequence is CASSPTPTGSGTEAFF. DNA of the CDR3: TGTGCCAGCTCACCAACACCAACAGGGTCAGGCACTGAAGCTTTCTTT. Supplemented by reference TRBV18 and TRBJ1-1, the full variable domain reads NAGVMQNPRHLVRRRGQEARLRCSPMKGHSHVYWYRQLPEEGLKFMVYLQKENIIDESGMPKERFSAEFPKEGPSILRIQQVVRGDSAAYFCASSPTPTGSGTEAFFGQGTRLTVV.